This paragraph reports one T cell receptor (beta chain). Sequencing was performed with immunoSEQ multiplex PCR; in TCRdb, only in-frame clones are kept and a portion is missing. The sample comprises 80,000 or so clones, approximately 94% of which are singletons, and 0.3% to 0.45% rests with the top ten. The data stem from a study of technical replicates of blood from a handful of donors. Sequencing was performed on T cells isolated from PBMCs. The sequence was collected from a human donor in good health.

CDR3: CASMSRDYTDTQYF. CDR3 in DNA: TGTGCCAGCATGAGCCGGGACTACACAGATACGCAGTATTTT. The rearrangement links TRBV6-6 to TRBJ2-3, with 7 bases identical to TRBD2. J was trimmed by 2 bases and V by 7 bases; bases with no gene match: 6. This CDR3 spans 14 amino acids. The V gene's germline CDR1 is MNHNY and CDR2 SVGAGI (reference sequence).